These 32 T cell receptor beta chains share one sample of origin, sequenced in a study of blood T cell repertoires in COVID-19. Only in-frame clones appear in the TCRdb table, and some are missing; sequencing was by immunoSEQ multiplex PCR. The data hold around 100,000 clones, with 70% to 90% observed a single time. Sequenced: peripheral blood. The source of these receptors is a human donor with acute or convalescent COVID-19. The donor label of this sample is uncertain.

The chain employs TRBV19 and TRBJ1-4, with D possibly TRBD1 on 6 matching bases. The CDR3 is 16 amino acids. V shed 6 bases and J shed 10 bases, with 24 bases lying between them. Germline V gives CDR1 LNHDA, CDR2 SQIVND (reference sequence). The CDR3 is CASRPSSTGAPRKLFF. In nucleotides, the CDR3 is TGTGCCAGTAGACCGAGTTCGACAGGCGCTCCCCGAAAACTGTTTTTT.

The chain links TRBV2 to TRBJ1-4; no definite D call. V gave up 1 base and J gave up 7 bases, with 10 bases separating them. The CDR3 spans 14 residues. Per the germline V gene, CDR1 is SNHLY and CDR2 is FYNNEI. CDR3 sequence: CASSEVVGGEKLFF. CDR3 coding DNA: TGTGCCAGCAGTGAAGTGGTCGGAGGTGAAAAACTGTTTTTT.

This chain connects TRBV25-1 to TRBJ1-1; D is possibly TRBD1 (5 bases). V shed 4 bases and J shed 6 bases, with 12 bases lying between them. Germline V gene sequence: CDR1 MGHDK, CDR2 SYGVNS. This CDR3 spans 13 amino acids. The CDR3 bases are TGTGCCAGCAGTGGTACCTGGGGGGCTGAAGCTTTCTTT. It specifies CASSGTWGAEAFF.

The rearrangement joins TRBV11-3 to TRBJ2-7; 8 bases are shared with TRBD1. Germline lookup yields CDR1 SGHNT and CDR2 YENEEA. V lost 5 bases to trimming and J lost 3 bases; unmatched junction nucleotides: 15. This CDR3 region has 17 residues. In DNA form, the CDR3 reads TGTGCCAGCAGCGTTCACTATGCGGACAGGGTTCTCTACGAGCAGTACTTC. Its protein product is CASSVHYADRVLYEQYF.

V gene TRBV3-1 (or the pseudogene TRBV3-2) combines with J gene TRBJ2-3; possible D gene TRBD2, 5 bases. The CDR3 has 14 residues. The germline V gene has CDR1 LGHDT and CDR2 YNNKEL (reference sequence). V lost 4 bases, J lost 2 bases, and 10 bases lay in between. Written as DNA, the CDR3 is TGTGCCAGCAGCCCCCCGGGGAACACAGATACGCAGTATTTT. It translates to CASSPPGNTDTQYF.

The rearrangement uses TRBV14 and TRBJ1-1; 10 nucleotides line up with TRBD1. The CDR3 runs 16 residues. In germline, CDR1 is SGHDN, CDR2 FVKESK. V shed 1 base, J shed 7 bases, and the junction held 9 bases outside the gene matches. CDR3 coding DNA: TGTGCCAGCAGCCAAGTTAAAGACAGGGGGCGAGGTGAAGCTTTCTTT. It codes for CASSQVKDRGRGEAFF.

In nucleotides, the CDR3 is TGTGCCAGCAGCGGACTAGCGGGGGCGTATTTT. Translation: CASSGLAGAYF. This chain uses TRBV5-4 with TRBJ2-3, with TRBD2 matching over 13 bases. This CDR3 comprises 11 residues. CDR1 SGHNT and CDR2 YYREEE come from the germline V gene (reference sequence). After removal of 4 bases from V and 14 bases from J, the junction contained 1 base not matched to a gene.

This sequence joins TRBV9 and TRBJ2-5, with D possibly TRBD2 on 6 matching bases. The CDR3 runs 16 residues. V shed 0 bases and J shed 9 bases, with 21 bases lying between them. Per germline, CDR1 SGDLS and CDR2 YYNGEE. This chain's CDR3 is CASSVGIAATRESQYF. CDR3 DNA sequence: TGTGCCAGCAGCGTAGGAATAGCAGCGACCCGGGAGTCCCAGTACTTC. The variable domain in full, completed from reference TRBV9 and TRBJ2-5, reads DSGVTQTPKHLITATGQRVTLRCSPRSGDLSVYWYQQSLDQGLQFLIQYYNGEERAKGNILERFSAQQFPDLHSELNLSSLELGDSALYFCASSVGIAATRESQYFGPGTRLLVL.

The chain carries TRBV7-8 and TRBJ2-5, with D hard to call. Trimming pared 8 bases from V and 2 bases from J, leaving 12 bases between. Germline CDR1 is SGHVS and CDR2 is FQNEAQ. This CDR3 has 13 residues. The CDR3 coding sequence is TGTGCCAGCCGACCGAGGCCTCAAGAGACCCAGTACTTC. This sequence encodes CASRPRPQETQYF.

The rearrangement uses TRBV10-3 and TRBJ2-7, with 7 bases fitting TRBD2. The germline V gene encodes CDR1 ENHRY and CDR2 SYGVKD. This CDR3 is built from 15 residues. J was trimmed by 4 bases and V by 7 bases; bases with no gene match: 13. In DNA form, the CDR3 reads TGTGCCATCACTAGCGGCAGGGTTCCATCATACGAGCAGTACTTC. Amino acid sequence: CAITSGRVPSYEQYF.

The chain couples TRBV5-5 to TRBJ1-4, with TRBD1 identical over 10 bases. This CDR3 comprises 17 residues. The germline V gene encodes CDR1 SGHKS and CDR2 YYEKEE (reference sequence). V trimming: 4 bases; J trimming: 2 bases; junction bases outside the gene matches: 8. The CDR3 region is CASSQPGQGTTNEKLFF. The CDR3 DNA is TGTGCCAGCAGCCAGCCGGGACAGGGGACGACTAATGAAAAACTGTTTTTT.

The V call is TRBV19, the J call TRBJ2-1; 7 bases agree with TRBD2. This CDR3 comprises 15 residues. J lost 6 bases, V lost 5 bases, and 10 bases had no gene match. The V gene's germline CDR1 is LNHDA and CDR2 SQIVND (reference sequence). Here the CDR3 reads CASSQAGERRNEQFF. The CDR3 region has the DNA TGTGCCAGTAGTCAGGCGGGGGAGCGACGCAATGAGCAGTTCTTC. Supplemented by reference TRBV19 and TRBJ2-1, the full variable domain reads DGGITQSPKYLFRKEGQNVTLSCEQNLNHDAMYWYRQDPGQGLRLIYYSQIVNDFQKGDIAEGYSVSREKKESFPLTVTSAQKNPTAFYLCASSQAGERRNEQFFGPGTRLTVL.

The V and J genes are TRBV6-1 and TRBJ2-1; possibly TRBD1 for D (5 bases). V was shortened by 1 base and J by 5 bases, with 12 bases between the two germline ends. The germline V gene encodes CDR1 MNHNS and CDR2 SASEGT. The CDR3 loop spans 15 amino acids. The CDR3 loop is CASSEVGAQNNEQFF. The CDR3 DNA is TGTGCCAGCAGTGAAGTTGGGGCGCAGAACAATGAGCAGTTCTTC.

The rearrangement joins TRBV5-6 to TRBJ1-2, with 7 positions matching TRBD1. CDR1 and CDR2 from the germline V gene are SGHDT and YYEEEE. Unmatched junction bases numbered 4, after V lost 0 bases and J lost 5 bases. The CDR3 is 14 residues long. CDR3 sequence: CASSLDRGWYGYTF. CDR3 bases: TGTGCCAGCAGCTTGGACAGGGGTTGGTATGGCTACACCTTC.

This rearrangement joins TRBV28 to TRBJ2-1; 8 nucleotides match TRBD1. The CDR3 has 14 residues. Germline V gene data show CDR1 as MDHEN and CDR2 as SYDVKM. The junction had 11 bases not matched to a gene; V was cut back by 8 bases and J by 8 bases. In nucleotides, the CDR3 is TGTGCCAGCGCAAGCAGGGGGCGCCCGGATGAGCAGTTCTTC. Protein sequence: CASASRGRPDEQFF.

This sequence joins TRBV9 and TRBJ1-4; 12 nucleotides match TRBD1. CDR1 SGDLS and CDR2 YYNGEE come from the germline V gene. J lost 6 bases, V lost 4 bases, and 4 bases had no gene match. This CDR3 comprises 15 residues. The CDR3 nucleotides are TGTGCCAGCAGCACGGGACAGGGGGCACATGAAAAACTGTTTTTT. This sequence encodes CASSTGQGAHEKLFF.

In DNA, the CDR3 is TGTGCCAGCAGGGGGTCACAGGTGATGGCTGCTGAAGCTTTCTTT. It encodes CASRGSQVMAAEAFF. The rearrangement joins TRBV2 to TRBJ1-1; D is perhaps TRBD1 (5 bases). In germline, CDR1 is SNHLY, CDR2 FYNNEI. V was clipped by 6 bases and J by 6 bases, with 20 bases between them. The CDR3 is 15 amino acids.

V gene TRBV2 combines with J gene TRBJ2-5, with 7 bases that match TRBD1. The CDR3 runs to 12 residues. CDR1 and CDR2 (germline): SNHLY, FYNNEI. Trimming removed 10 bases from V and 1 base from J; junction bases left unmatched: 3. The CDR3 nucleotides read TGTGCCACCGACAGGGTCCAAGAGACCCAGTACTTC. Its translation: CATDRVQETQYF.

The V and J genes are TRBV7-9 and TRBJ2-7, with 10 positions matching TRBD2. V dropped 1 base and J dropped 3; count of bases not matched to a gene: 6. The CDR3 extends over 16 amino acids. Looked up from germline, CDR1 is SEHNR and CDR2 is FQNEAQ (reference sequence). CDR3 nucleotide sequence: TGTGCCAGCAGCTTAGGCACACTAGCGGGGATCTACGAGCAGTACTTC. Its protein is CASSLGTLAGIYEQYF.

The gene calls are TRBV6-5 and TRBJ1-1, with D tentatively TRBD1 (6 bases). Germline lookup yields CDR1 MNHEY and CDR2 SVGAGI. The CDR3 is 15 residues long. Trimming stripped 5 bases from V and 4 bases from J, with 17 bases between. The CDR3 spells CASSKRGAQGTEAFF. CDR3 nucleotide sequence: TGTGCCAGCAGTAAAAGGGGAGCACAGGGCACTGAAGCTTTCTTT.

V usage is TRBV27 and J usage is TRBJ1-6; D is unclear. V was cut by 6 bases and J by 3 bases, with 9 bases left in between. CDR1 is MNHEY, CDR2 SMNVEV, per germline (reference sequence). This CDR3 is built from 14 residues. The CDR3 reads CASSPGGYNSPLHF. For the CDR3, the DNA is TGTGCCAGCAGCCCCGGAGGCTATAATTCACCCCTCCACTTT.

This clone was seen once. The chain uses TRBV5-8 and TRBJ1-5, with a tentative D call TRBD1 (6 bases). The CDR3 covers 15 residues. Germline assignment: CDR1 SGHTS and CDR2 YDEGEE. V was cut by 0 bases and J by 4 bases, with 11 bases left in between. CDR3: CASSLARGANQPQHF. The CDR3 bases are TGTGCCAGCAGCTTGGCCAGGGGCGCTAATCAGCCCCAGCATTTT. The full variable domain, completed using reference TRBV5-8 and TRBJ1-5, is EAGVTQSPTHLIKTRGQQATLRCSPISGHTSVYWYQQALGLGLQFLLWYDEGEERNRGNFPPRFSGRQFPNYSSELNVNALELEDSALYLCASSLARGANQPQHFGDGTRLSIL.

This chain links TRBV7-9 with TRBJ1-6; TRBD1 agrees at 8 bases. The CDR3 extends over 15 amino acids. J lost 4 bases, V lost 5 bases, and 4 bases had no gene match. In germline, CDR1 is SEHNR, CDR2 FQNEAQ (reference sequence). DNA for the CDR3: TGTGCCAGCAGCCCCAGACAGGGGTATAATTCACCCCTCCACTTT. It translates to CASSPRQGYNSPLHF.

This rearrangement joins TRBV2 to TRBJ2-2; D unclear. This CDR3 is built from 14 residues. Per the germline V gene, CDR1 is SNHLY and CDR2 is FYNNEI. The ends were cut back, 3 bases at V and 3 bases at J, with 8 bases in the middle. As DNA, the CDR3 is TGTGCCAGCAGTGAGGTCAGGCACACCGGGGAGCTGTTTTTT. Protein sequence: CASSEVRHTGELFF.

The V gene is TRBV7-3, the J gene TRBJ1-6; possible D gene TRBD1, 5 bases. The CDR3 is 14 amino acids. The germline gives CDR1 SGHTA, CDR2 FQGTGA. The germline V and J ends were trimmed by 11 bases and 7 bases, with 18 bases remaining between them. CDR3 sequence reads: CASRKGEGNSPLHF. For the CDR3, the DNA is TGTGCCTCGCGGAAAGGGGAAGGGAATTCACCCCTCCACTTT.

As DNA, the CDR3 is TGTGCCAGCAGATTTACCGGGGATACCTACGAGCAGTACTTC. Amino acids: CASRFTGDTYEQYF. The chain carries TRBV27 and TRBJ2-7; tentative D call: TRBD2 (5 bases). Germline CDR1 is MNHEY and CDR2 is SMNVEV (reference sequence). The CDR3 runs to 14 residues. V lost 6 bases and J lost 2, with 14 bases in between.

The J gene is TRBJ2-1, the V gene TRBV25-1; D not certain. There are 15 residues in the CDR3. V lost 3 bases and J lost 6, with 15 bases in between. Looked up from germline, CDR1 is MGHDK and CDR2 is SYGVNS. CDR3 nucleotides: TGTGCCAGCAGTGATAGTAAGCAGAACAGCAATGAGCAGTTCTTC. Its protein product is CASSDSKQNSNEQFF.

This clone was counted once. The rearrangement links TRBV5-1 to TRBJ2-7, with 7 bases that match TRBD1. The CDR3 spans 13 residues. CDR1 and CDR2 (germline): SGHRS, YFSETQ. The V segment lost 4 bases and the J segment 3 bases; nucleotides outside the gene matches: 4. The CDR3 here is CASSTGQNYEQYF. For the CDR3, the DNA is TGCGCCAGCAGCACGGGACAGAACTACGAGCAGTACTTC.

The chain combines TRBV28 with TRBJ1-2; possible D gene TRBD1, 6 bases. Germline-derived CDR1 and CDR2 are MDHEN and SYDVKM. The CDR3 totals 16 residues. V gave up 6 bases and J gave up 8 bases, with 25 bases separating them. The CDR3 DNA reads as TGTGCCAGCAGCCCCGCTGGGGGCAGGGCGCGGGAGGGCTACACCTTC. It is translated as CASSPAGGRAREGYTF.

This chain uses TRBV10-2 with TRBJ2-1, with D perhaps matching TRBD2 (5 bases). The germline gives CDR1 WSHSY, CDR2 SAAADI. There are 15 residues in the CDR3. With 5 bases removed from V and 9 bases from J, the gap between germline ends came to 20 bases. CDR3 in amino acids: CASSWVGPNAGEQFF. Here the CDR3 DNA reads TGCGCCAGCAGTTGGGTTGGGCCCAACGCGGGTGAGCAGTTCTTC.

The V and J genes are TRBV19 and TRBJ2-1; perhaps TRBD2 as D (5 bases). The CDR3 runs 14 residues. The ends were cut back, 1 base at V and 6 bases at J, with 10 bases in the middle. The germline gives CDR1 LNHDA, CDR2 SQIVND (reference sequence). For the CDR3, the DNA is TGTGCCAGTAGTATAGGGACGGGGTCCAATGAGCAGTTCTTC. Translating gives CASSIGTGSNEQFF.

CDR3: CASSYSTGQFSGANVLTF. The CDR3 DNA is TGTGCCAGCAGTTACTCGACGGGACAGTTCTCTGGGGCCAACGTCCTGACTTTC. V gene TRBV6-2 or TRBV6-3 combines with J gene TRBJ2-6; the match to TRBD1 covers 7 bases. The CDR3 loop spans 18 amino acids. Germline CDR1 MNHEY, CDR2 SVGEGT. Losses at the gene ends were 0 bases for V and 0 bases for J; bases not matched to a gene: 5.